The 17 T cell receptor beta chains below come from one sample, sequenced in a study of cytomegalovirus exposure and HLA in healthy donors (dated by TCRdb to about 2017). Library generation was performed with the immunoSEQ multiplex PCR assay. For the multiplex PCR, a mixture combining 60 forward primers for TCR Vbeta segments and 13 reverse primers for TCR Jbeta segments was used. The clones in this table, taken by TCRdb from immuneACCESS, are in-frame only. Not every clone is retained; where verified, under half of the shortfall comes from an unresolved V gene, and the cause of the rest is unknown. The table for this sample lists approximately 180,000 clones; roughly 87% of them were counted only once. Together, the top ten hold 0.2% to 0.3% of the sample. The sample taken for sequencing was PBMCs. Receptor source: a girl less than two years old in good health and CMV-seronegative.

Only a few counts were recorded for this clone. V gene TRBV5-4 combines with J gene TRBJ2-7; TRBD2 agrees at 12 bases. Germline-derived CDR1 and CDR2 are SGHNT and YYREEE (reference sequence). The V and J ends lost 4 bases and 2 bases, in that order; junction bases with no gene match: 7. The CDR3 has 16 amino acids. In nucleotides, the CDR3 is TGTGCCAGCAGCCAACTAGCGGGGGGCAACCCCTACGAGCAGTACTTC. It codes for CASSQLAGGNPYEQYF.

The rearrangement uses TRBV6-5 and TRBJ1-2, with 8 bases aligning to TRBD1. V was clipped by 5 bases and J by 2 bases; unmatched bases: 7. The CDR3 sequence is 15 residues long. Germline CDR1 and CDR2: MNHEY and SVGAGI. DNA for the CDR3: TGTGCCAGCAGTACAACCGGGACAGGAAACTATGGCTACACCTTC. Translated, it gives CASSTTGTGNYGYTF.

The genes are TRBV19 and TRBJ2-2; 9 bases fit TRBD1. The CDR3 totals 13 residues. V trimming: 6 bases; J trimming: 6 bases; junction bases outside the gene matches: 2. CDR1 and CDR2 (germline): LNHDA, SQIVND (reference sequence). CDR3 DNA: TGTGCCAGTAGGGACAGGGGATCCGGGGAGCTGTTTTTT. Amino acid sequence: CASRDRGSGELFF.

This clone was counted once. The chain has TRBV4-3 and TRBJ2-3, with 9 bases that match TRBD2. The length of the CDR3 is 17 residues. With V trimmed by 0 bases and J by 2 bases, 6 bases remained unmatched. Per germline, CDR1 LGHNA and CDR2 YSLEER. As DNA, the CDR3 is TGCGCCAGCAGCCAAGATAAGGGGACTAGCCTCACAGATACGCAGTATTTT. This sequence encodes CASSQDKGTSLTDTQYF.

The chain combines TRBV5-1 with TRBJ2-1; 12 bases map to TRBD2. Germline trimming cut 6 bases from V and 3 bases from J; bases unmatched to any gene: 4. CDR3 length equals 15 residues. The V gene's germline CDR1 is SGHRS and CDR2 YFSETQ. The CDR3 bases are TGCGCCAGCATGGAGGGACTAGCGGGCTACAATGAGCAGTTCTTC. Translation: CASMEGLAGYNEQFF.

This clone was detected once. The J gene is TRBJ2-5, the V gene TRBV7-2; D might be TRBD2 (5 bases). The J call is in doubt because the DNA end fits TRBJ2-7 better. The CDR3 is 14 amino acids. The germline gives CDR1 SGHTA, CDR2 FQGNSA. Written as DNA, the CDR3 is TGTGCCAGCAGCTTATCTGACTACCCCTACGAGCAGTACTTC. The encoded protein is CASSLSDYPYEQYF.

The chain joins TRBV5-6 to TRBJ1-3, with D perhaps matching TRBD1 (5 bases). The CDR3 spans 13 residues. CDR1 is SGHDT and CDR2 is YYEEEE in the germline V gene. V lost 4 bases and J 4 bases, leaving 9 bases between the germline ends. In DNA, the CDR3 is TGTGCCAGCAGCCTCTACAGGGGAAACACCATATATTTT. This sequence encodes CASSLYRGNTIYF.

The chain employs TRBV11-2 and TRBJ1-1; D ambiguous. The V end lost 7 bases, the J end lost 0 bases, and 9 bases lay between the germline ends. Germline values: CDR1 SGHAT, CDR2 FQNNGV. The CDR3 has 13 residues. The CDR3 DNA follows: TGTGCCAGCACTGTGACTTTGAACACTGAAGCTTTCTTT. Protein product: CASTVTLNTEAFF.

The chain is built from TRBV11-2 and TRBJ1-5, with 7 positions matching TRBD1. V lost 5 bases, J lost 1 base, and 2 bases stayed unmatched. The germline CDR1 and CDR2 sequences are SGHAT and FQNNGV. This CDR3 contains 14 residues. The CDR3 DNA reads as TGTGCCAGCAGCCAGGGACAGAGCAATCAGCCCCAGCATTTT. Translation gives CASSQGQSNQPQHF.

This clone was detected only a few times. The CDR3 bases are TGCGCCAGCAGCTTGGAAGGACAGGCAGACACTGAAGCTTTCTTT. Its translation: CASSLEGQADTEAFF. V is TRBV5-1 and J is TRBJ1-1, with 7 nucleotides matching TRBD1. Germline V gene data show CDR1 as SGHRS and CDR2 as YFSETQ. With V trimmed by 0 bases and J by 3 bases, 5 bases remained unmatched. The CDR3 runs 15 residues.

This clone appeared a few times. This chain joins TRBV5-1 and TRBJ2-7; D might be TRBD2 (6 bases). The germline V and J ends were trimmed by 4 bases and 1 base, with 15 bases remaining between them. Germline lookup yields CDR1 SGHRS and CDR2 YFSETQ. The CDR3 loop spans 15 amino acids. CDR3 loop: CASSPGGGFSYEQYF. DNA of the CDR3: TGCGCCAGCAGCCCAGGTGGGGGGTTTTCCTACGAGCAGTACTTC.

The V call is TRBV19, the J call TRBJ1-5; D not certain. From germline, CDR1 is LNHDA and CDR2 SQIVND (reference sequence). The CDR3 sequence is 15 residues long. The V end was cut by 9 bases, the J end by 0 bases, with 15 bases between. The CDR3 protein is CASGLIGDSNQPQHF. CDR3 sequence (DNA): TGTGCCAGCGGTCTTATCGGGGATAGCAATCAGCCCCAGCATTTT.

This chain links TRBV2 with TRBJ2-3, with D possibly TRBD2 on 6 matching bases. CDR3 length: 13 residues. Germline CDR1 and CDR2: SNHLY and FYNNEI. V was trimmed by 4 bases and J by 1 base, leaving 6 bases between them. In nucleotides, the CDR3 is TGTGCCAGCAGTGCTAGCGGCACAGATACGCAGTATTTT. It yields the protein CASSASGTDTQYF.

This clone has just a few counts. The chain couples TRBV4-3 to TRBJ1-3; D unclear. The CDR3 contains 18 residues. V was pared by 0 bases and J by 0 bases, with 15 bases between. CDR1 LGHNA and CDR2 YSLEER come from the germline V gene. CDR3 bases: TGCGCCAGCAGCCAAGAAAATGTCGGGTGGAGCTCTGGAAACACCATATATTTT. Its translation: CASSQENVGWSSGNTIYF.

The chain is built from TRBV6-4 and TRBJ2-5; a weak D match, TRBD2 (5 bases). The J call is doubtful: the DNA matches TRBJ2-7 better. Germline V gene sequence: CDR1 MRHNA, CDR2 SNTAGT. There are 12 residues in the CDR3. The CDR3 bases are TGTGCCAGCAGACCCGAGGGCTACGAGCAGTACTTC. It yields the protein CASRPEGYEQYF.

The gene calls are TRBV18 and TRBJ2-7; 9 bases are a match to TRBD1. With 4 bases clipped from V and 3 bases from J, the junction kept 7 bases outside the gene matches. From germline, CDR1 is KGHSH and CDR2 LQKENI. The CDR3 runs 15 residues. Here the CDR3 DNA reads TGTGCCAGCTCACTACAGGGGGCCGCCCTCTACGAGCAGTACTTC. Translated, it gives CASSLQGAALYEQYF.

The chain joins TRBV5-6 to TRBJ2-3, with D maybe TRBD2 (5 bases). Germline V gene lookup returns CDR1 SGHDT and CDR2 YYEEEE. Trimming shortened V by 2 bases and J by 4 bases, and 14 bases separated the two germline ends. This CDR3 is built from 15 residues. For the CDR3, the DNA is TGTGCCAGCAGCTTAGTGCTAAGGGAGTCAGATACGCAGTATTTT. Its translation is CASSLVLRESDTQYF.